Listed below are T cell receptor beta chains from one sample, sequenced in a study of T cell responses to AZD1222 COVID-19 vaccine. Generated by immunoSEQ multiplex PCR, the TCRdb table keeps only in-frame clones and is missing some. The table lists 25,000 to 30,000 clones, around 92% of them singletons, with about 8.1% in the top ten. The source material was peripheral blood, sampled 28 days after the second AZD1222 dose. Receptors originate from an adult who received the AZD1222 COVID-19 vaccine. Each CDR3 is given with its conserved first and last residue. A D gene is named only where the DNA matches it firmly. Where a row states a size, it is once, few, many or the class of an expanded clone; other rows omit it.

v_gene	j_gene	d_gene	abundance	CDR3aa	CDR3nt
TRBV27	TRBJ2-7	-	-	CATSTFLPPEQYF	TGTGCCACCAGCACGTTCCTCCCCCCCGAGCAGTACTTC
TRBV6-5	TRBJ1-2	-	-	CASRNLPQGPSGYTF	TGTGCCAGCAGGAACCTTCCTCAGGGCCCATCGGGCTACACCTTC
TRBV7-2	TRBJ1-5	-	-	CASSSGHYSNQPQHF	TGTGCCAGCAGCTCGGGACACTATAGCAATCAGCCCCAGCATTTT
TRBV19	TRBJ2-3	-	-	CASSIGRDTRDF	TGTGCCAGTAGTATAGGTCGAGACACCCGAGATTTT
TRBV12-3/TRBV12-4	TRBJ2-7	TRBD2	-	CASSWGGYEQYF	TGTGCCAGCAGCTGGGGGGGCTACGAGCAGTACTTC
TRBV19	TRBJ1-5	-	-	CASSIQDASQPQHF	TGTGCCAGTAGTATACAGGATGCGAGTCAGCCCCAGCATTTT
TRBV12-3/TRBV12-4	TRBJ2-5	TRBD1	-	CASSIQGAETQYF	TGTGCCAGCAGTATACAGGGGGCAGAGACCCAGTACTTC
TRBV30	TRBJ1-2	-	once	CAWMSRAYGYTF	TGTGCCTGGATGTCTAGGGCCTATGGCTACACCTTC
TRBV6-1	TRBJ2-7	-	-	CASSEHGQGTNEQYF	TGTGCCAGCAGTGAACACGGGCAGGGGACGAACGAGCAGTACTTC
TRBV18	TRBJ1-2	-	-	CASSPGSGYTF	TGTGCCAGCTCACCAGGGTCCGGCTACACCTTC
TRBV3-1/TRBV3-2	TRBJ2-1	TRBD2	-	CASRQASGGGLYNEQFF	TGTGCCAGCAGACAAGCGTCGGGAGGTGGGCTCTACAATGAGCAGTTCTTC
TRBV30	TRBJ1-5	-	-	CAWSGDMNQPQHF	TGTGCCTGGAGTGGGGACATGAATCAGCCCCAGCATTTT
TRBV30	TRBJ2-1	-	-	CAWSGVKRVSSYNEQFF	TGTGCCTGGAGTGGGGTCAAGCGGGTCAGCTCCTACAATGAGCAGTTCTTC
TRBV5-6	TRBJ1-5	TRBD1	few	CASSRTGAHQPQHF	TGTGCCAGCAGCCGGACAGGGGCCCATCAGCCCCAGCATTTT
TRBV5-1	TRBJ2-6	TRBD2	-	CASSWGGSGANVLTF	TGCGCCAGCAGCTGGGGGGGCTCTGGGGCCAACGTCCTGACTTTC
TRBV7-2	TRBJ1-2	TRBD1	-	CASSRDSEGGYTF	TGTGCCAGCAGCAGGGACAGTGAAGGGGGCTACACCTTC
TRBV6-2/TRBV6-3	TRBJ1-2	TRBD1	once	CASSLRLGQGRYGYTF	TGTGCCAGCAGTCTTCGACTGGGACAGGGACGCTATGGCTACACCTTC
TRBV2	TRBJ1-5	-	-	CASRVDNSNQPQHF	TGTGCCAGCAGGGTAGACAATAGCAATCAGCCCCAGCATTTT
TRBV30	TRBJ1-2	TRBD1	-	CACLRDRERYGYTF	TGTGCCTGCCTACGGGACAGAGAGAGATATGGCTACACCTTC
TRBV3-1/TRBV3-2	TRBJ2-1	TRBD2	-	CASSQDPSGGYNEQFF	TGTGCCAGCAGCCAAGATCCTAGCGGCGGCTACAATGAGCAGTTCTTC
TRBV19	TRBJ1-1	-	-	CASSFTGTRSTEAFF	TGTGCCAGTAGTTTCACGGGCACGCGGAGCACTGAAGCTTTCTTT
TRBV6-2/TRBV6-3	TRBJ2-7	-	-	CASSYSNSRAEYF	TGTGCCAGCAGTTACTCGAACTCCCGAGCAGAGTACTTC
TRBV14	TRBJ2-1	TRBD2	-	CASSHRGLAGGQSSYNEQFF	TGTGCCAGCAGCCACCGGGGACTAGCGGGAGGGCAGAGCTCCTACAATGAGCAGTTCTTC
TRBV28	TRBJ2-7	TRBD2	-	CASSPELAGYEQYF	TGTGCCAGCAGTCCGGAACTAGCGGGGTACGAGCAGTACTTC
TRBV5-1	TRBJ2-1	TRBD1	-	CASSSSLGQGNEQFF	TGCGCCAGCAGCTCCAGTCTGGGACAGGGGAATGAGCAGTTCTTC
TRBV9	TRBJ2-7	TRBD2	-	CASSVAPGGQYEQYF	TGTGCCAGCAGCGTAGCCCCGGGAGGGCAGTACGAGCAGTACTTC
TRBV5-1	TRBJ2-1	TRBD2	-	CASSPPPLADPYNEQFF	TGCGCCAGCAGCCCACCGCCCCTAGCGGATCCCTACAATGAGCAGTTCTTC
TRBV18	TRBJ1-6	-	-	CASSTLGGLNSPLHF	TGTGCCAGCTCGACCTTGGGGGGGCTAAATTCACCCCTCCACTTT
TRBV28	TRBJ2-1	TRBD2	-	CASTSGGAYNEQFF	TGTGCCAGTACTAGCGGGGGAGCCTACAATGAGCAGTTCTTC
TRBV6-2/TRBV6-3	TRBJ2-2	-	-	CASSSGIFANTGELFF	TGTGCCAGCAGCTCCGGGATTTTCGCGAACACCGGGGAGCTGTTTTTT
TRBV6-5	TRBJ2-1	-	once	CASSYGGLTNEQFF	TGTGCCAGCAGTTACGGGGGGCTGACCAATGAGCAGTTCTTC
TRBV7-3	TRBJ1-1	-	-	CASSLLGHRTEAFF	TGTGCCAGCAGCCTCCTCGGACACCGAACTGAAGCTTTCTTT
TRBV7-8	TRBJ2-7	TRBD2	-	CASSLGVLRVAGDSYEQYF	TGTGCCAGCAGCTTAGGGGTCCTTAGGGTTGCGGGAGACTCCTACGAGCAGTACTTC
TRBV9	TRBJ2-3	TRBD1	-	CASSVAGTAASTDTQYF	TGTGCCAGCAGCGTAGCCGGGACAGCGGCTAGCACAGATACGCAGTATTTT
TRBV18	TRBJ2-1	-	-	CASSHRYVDNEQFF	TGTGCCAGCTCACACCGGTACGTAGACAATGAGCAGTTCTTC
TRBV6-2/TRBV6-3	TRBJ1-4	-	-	CASSNRDATNEKLFF	TGTGCCAGCAGCAACCGGGACGCAACTAATGAAAAACTGTTTTTT
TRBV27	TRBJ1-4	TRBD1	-	CASSSGQGARGEKLFF	TGTGCCAGCAGTTCGGGACAGGGGGCTCGTGGTGAAAAACTGTTTTTT
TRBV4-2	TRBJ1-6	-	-	CASSQDTGRAKFPLHF	TGTGCCAGCAGCCAAGATACGGGCAGGGCAAAATTCCCCCTCCACTTT
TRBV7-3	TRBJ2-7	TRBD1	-	CASSLSGTGNYEQYF	TGTGCCAGCAGCTTATCCGGGACAGGGAACTACGAGCAGTACTTC
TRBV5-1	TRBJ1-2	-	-	CASTPAGTSNYGYTF	TGCGCCAGCACCCCCGCCGGGACATCAAACTATGGCTACACCTTC
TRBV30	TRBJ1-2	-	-	CAWSETPGSGYTF	TGTGCCTGGAGCGAAACCCCAGGGAGTGGCTACACCTTC
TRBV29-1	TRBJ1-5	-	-	CSAGTVDQPQHF	TGCAGCGCTGGGACGGTCGATCAGCCCCAGCATTTT
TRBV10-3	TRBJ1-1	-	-	CAIREQGSDTEAFF	TGTGCCATCAGGGAACAGGGTTCAGACACTGAAGCTTTCTTT
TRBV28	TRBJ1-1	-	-	CASSVSTPGGTEAFF	TGTGCCAGCAGTGTCTCGACCCCCGGAGGTACTGAAGCTTTCTTT
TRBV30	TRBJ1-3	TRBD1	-	CAWGSTGDTIYF	TGTGCCTGGGGATCGACAGGGGACACCATATATTTT
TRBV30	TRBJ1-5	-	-	CAWSVGGGGNQPQHF	TGTGCCTGGAGTGTGGGGGGAGGGGGCAATCAGCCCCAGCATTTT
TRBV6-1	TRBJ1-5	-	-	CASSDTPYSNQPQHF	TGTGCCAGCAGTGACACACCCTATAGCAATCAGCCCCAGCATTTT